A single sample is the source of the 26 T cell receptor beta chains below, sequenced in a study of PD-1 blockade in classical Hodgkin lymphoma. The data were produced by immunoSEQ multiplex PCR, yet TCRdb's version contains in-frame clones alone and is incomplete. The sample holds tens of thousands of clones, around 90% seen once. Every patient was affected by relapse after autologous stem cell transplantation, while exposure to brentuximab vedotin was not uniform. Material: peripheral blood mononuclear cells (PBMCs), obtained at baseline. The receptors were gathered from a human donor with classical Hodgkin lymphoma.

Of note for this clone: At one end, the junction sequence differs from germline, possibly due to a read error. The rearrangement uses TRBV4-2 and TRBJ2-1; maybe TRBD1 (6 bases). The CDR3 covers 14 residues. CDR1 is LGHNA and CDR2 is YNFKEQ in the germline V gene. Here the CDR3 DNA reads TGTGCCAGCAGCCGCATAACTCCACAGGGTCCTCCGATCTTC. Amino acid sequence: CASSRITPQGPPIF.

This clone was seen more than once but under ten times. The gene calls are TRBV6-5 and TRBJ1-2; possibly TRBD1 for D (5 bases). V was shortened by 7 bases and J by 5 bases, with 11 bases between the two germline ends. Germline V gene lookup returns CDR1 MNHEY and CDR2 SVGAGI. The CDR3 length is 12 residues. CDR3 bases: TGTGCCAGCAACGCTGGGGGTTATGGCTACACCTTC. It codes for CASNAGGYGYTF.

The chain uses TRBV10-1 and TRBJ2-7; 8 bases line up with TRBD1. In germline, CDR1 is WNHNN, CDR2 SYGVQD (reference sequence). The CDR3 is made up of 17 amino acids. V gave up 0 bases and J gave up 5 bases; unmatched junction bases: 12. The CDR3 DNA reads as TGCGCCAGCAGTGAGTCGGCAGGGGGCCACTCGCCGGACGAGCAGTACTTC. Translation gives CASSESAGGHSPDEQYF.

The chain couples TRBV12-2 to TRBJ1-5; the table's D call, TRBD1, was not checked against the DNA. TRBV12-2 is annotated as a pseudogene. CDR3 length: 20 amino acids. The CDR3 spells CASRSTAPPGQEFKRGPQHF. In nucleotides, the CDR3 is TGTGCAAGTCGCTCAACCGCCCCCCCGGGACAGGAATTCAAAAGGGGGCCCCAGCATTTT.

J is TRBJ2-7 and V is TRBV27; D is uncertain. Germline V gene lookup returns CDR1 MNHEY and CDR2 SMNVEV (reference sequence). The CDR3 is 11 residues long. Trimming took 4 bases from V and 5 from J, leaving 6 bases between them. The CDR3: CASSWADEQYF. In DNA form, the CDR3 reads TGTGCCAGCAGTTGGGCAGACGAGCAGTACTTC.

V is TRBV6-1 and J is TRBJ2-5; D call uncertain. Germline CDR1 and CDR2: MNHNS and SASEGT. Trimming removed 2 bases from V and 4 bases from J, with 11 bases in between. This CDR3 spans 14 amino acids. Written as DNA, the CDR3 is TGTGCCAGCAGTGAACCCGGGTTTCTAGAGACCCAGTACTTC. The encoded protein is CASSEPGFLETQYF.

This chain connects TRBV13 to TRBJ2-1; no clear D gene. CDR1 and CDR2 from the germline V gene are PRHDT and FYEKMQ (reference sequence). V shed 0 bases and J shed 6 bases, with 9 bases lying between them. The length of the CDR3 is 14 residues. The CDR3 nucleotides are TGTGCCAGCAGCTTAGGCCTAACCCTCAATGAGCAGTTCTTC. Amino acids: CASSLGLTLNEQFF.

The chain carries TRBV19 and TRBJ1-4; D not resolved. Trimming cost V 6 bases and J 4 bases, with 9 bases left between them. The CDR3 length is 13 residues. Germline CDR1 LNHDA, CDR2 SQIVND (reference sequence). CDR3 sequence reads: CASSSVGNEKLFF. The CDR3 DNA reads TGTGCCAGTAGCTCTGTCGGTAATGAAAAACTGTTTTTT.

Relative to its sample, this clone is medium-sized. CDR3 loop: CAWGNTHDGTQYF. The DNA for the CDR3 is TGTGCCTGGGGTAACACCCACGACGGGACCCAGTACTTC. The chain has TRBV30 and TRBJ2-5; D is ambiguous. V dropped 5 bases and J dropped 7 bases, with 17 bases sitting between them. Germline-derived CDR1 and CDR2 are GTSNPN and SVGIG (reference sequence). The CDR3 runs 13 residues.

J is TRBJ2-1 and V is TRBV4-1; no firm D call. Between the trimmed V and J ends, which lost 4 bases and 2 bases, there was a span of 9 bases. The CDR3 is 14 residues long. Germline loops: CDR1 MGHRA, CDR2 YSYEKL. CDR3 bases: TGCGCCAGCAGCCCCGAGTATGCCTACAATGAGCAGTTCTTC. Residues: CASSPEYAYNEQFF.

This rearrangement joins TRBV6-1 to TRBJ1-4; D might be TRBD1 (6 bases). Per germline, CDR1 MNHNS and CDR2 SASEGT. V was trimmed by 7 bases and J by 1 base, leaving 13 bases between them. The CDR3 loop spans 15 amino acids. Here the CDR3 DNA reads TGTGCCAGCAACACAGGGTATTTAACTAATGAAAAACTGTTTTTT. The encoded protein is CASNTGYLTNEKLFF.

The rearrangement joins TRBV28 to TRBJ1-1; D gene uncertain. The germline V gene encodes CDR1 MDHEN and CDR2 SYDVKM. Trimming took off 10 bases at V and 0 bases at J, with 9 bases between the two ends. CDR3 length equals 12 residues. The CDR3 is CAIGFLNTEAFF. Written as DNA, the CDR3 is TGTGCCATCGGTTTTTTGAACACTGAAGCTTTCTTT.

J is TRBJ2-7 and V is TRBV10-3; 12 positions match TRBD2. Germline CDR1 reads ENHRY; CDR2 reads SYGVKD. After removal of 2 bases from V and 6 bases from J, the junction contained 5 bases not matched to a gene. There are 15 residues in the CDR3. Here the CDR3 reads CAISEQLAGGREQYF. As DNA, the CDR3 is TGTGCCATCAGTGAGCAACTAGCGGGAGGACGCGAGCAGTACTTC.

This clone was observed once. The chain carries TRBV6-6 and TRBJ2-7, with unresolved D. The germline V and J ends were trimmed by 0 bases and 6 bases, with 9 bases remaining between them. The germline gives CDR1 MNHNY, CDR2 SVGAGI (reference sequence). This CDR3 spans 13 amino acids. The CDR3 DNA follows: TGTGCCAGCAGTTACTCACCGGGCTTCGAGCAGTACTTC. Its protein product is CASSYSPGFEQYF.

This rearrangement joins TRBV5-4 to TRBJ2-1; D gene unclear. This CDR3 is 15 amino acids long. Germline CDR1 is SGHNT and CDR2 is YYREEE (reference sequence). V lost 0 bases to trimming and J lost 4 bases, with 11 bases between them. CDR3 in DNA: TGTGCCAGCAGCTTGGATCGGGTTGGGTACAATGAGCAGTTCTTC. Translated, it gives CASSLDRVGYNEQFF.

This chain uses TRBV7-2 with TRBJ2-3, with TRBD1 as a possible D gene (8 bases). The ends were cut back, 7 bases at V and 4 bases at J, with 15 bases in the middle. The CDR3 has 14 amino acids. Germline lookup yields CDR1 SGHTA and CDR2 FQGNSA. DNA for the CDR3: TGTGCCAGCATGGACAGGGAGGGGGCAGATACGCAGTATTTT. It codes for CASMDREGADTQYF.

J is TRBJ2-3 and V is TRBV7-2, with 7 bases aligning to TRBD1. Germline V gene sequence: CDR1 SGHTA, CDR2 FQGNSA. V shed 7 bases and J 4 bases; nucleotides not matched to a gene: 8. This CDR3 spans 14 amino acids. CDR3 residues: CASNHRGSADTQYF. CDR3 nucleotide sequence: TGTGCCAGCAACCACAGGGGATCCGCAGATACGCAGTATTTT.

The chain uses TRBV5-4 and TRBJ2-1; D is possibly TRBD2 (5 bases). The V end was cut by 0 bases, the J end by 5 bases, with 15 bases between. This CDR3 is 16 amino acids long. Germline V gene data show CDR1 as SGHNT and CDR2 as YYREEE (reference sequence). The CDR3 DNA sequence: TGTGCCAGCAGCTTGGGAGGGCGCGAAGTTAACAATGAGCAGTTCTTC. Protein product: CASSLGGREVNNEQFF.

The chain links TRBV5-6 to TRBJ1-2; a weak D match, TRBD1 (5 bases). The CDR3 contains 15 residues. The ends were cut back, 4 bases at V and 3 bases at J, with 16 bases in the middle. CDR1 is SGHDT and CDR2 is YYEEEE in the germline V gene. CDR3 residues: CASSIGTGGHYGYTF. CDR3 nucleotides: TGTGCCAGCAGCATTGGGACTGGCGGCCACTATGGCTACACCTTC. The complete variable domain, with remaining parts taken from reference TRBV5-6 and TRBJ1-2, reads DAGVTQSPTHLIKTRGQQVTLRCSPKSGHDTVSWYQQALGQGPQFIFQYYEEEERQRGNFPDRFSGHQFPNYSSELNVNALLLGDSALYLCASSIGTGGHYGYTFGSGTRLTVV.

J is TRBJ1-1 and V is TRBV10-3, with TRBD1 matching over 7 bases. J was trimmed by 4 bases and V by 6 bases; bases with no gene match: 11. Germline V lookup: CDR1 ENHRY, CDR2 SYGVKD. The CDR3 is made up of 15 amino acids. DNA for the CDR3: TGTGCCATCAGCCCAGACAGGGAAAGGACCACTGAAGCTTTCTTT. Translating it yields CAISPDRERTTEAFF.

The chain joins TRBV2 to TRBJ2-7; the match to TRBD1 covers 12 bases. The CDR3 runs to 13 residues. The germline gives CDR1 SNHLY, CDR2 FYNNEI. The V and J ends lost 8 bases and 5 bases, in that order; junction bases with no gene match: 4. The CDR3 bases are TGTGCCAGCTTTAGGGACAGGGGGCACGAGCAGTACTTC. This codes for CASFRDRGHEQYF. Based on the CDR3 plus reference TRBV2 and TRBJ2-7, the full variable domain is EPEVTQTPSHQVTQMGQEVILRCVPISNHLYFYWYRQILGQKVEFLVSFYNNEISEKSEIFDDQFSVERPDGSNFTLKIRSTKLEDSAMYFCASFRDRGHEQYFGPGTRLTVT.

The chain combines TRBV5-1 with TRBJ2-6, with D perhaps TRBD1 (6 bases). V was trimmed by 2 bases and J by 0 bases, leaving 9 bases between them. CDR3 length equals 16 residues. Germline loops: CDR1 SGHRS, CDR2 YFSETQ. The DNA of the CDR3 is TGCGCCAGCAGCTTCCAGGGGAGCTCTGGGGCCAACGTCCTGACTTTC. Its protein product is CASSFQGSSGANVLTF. Full variable domain (missing parts from reference TRBV5-1 and TRBJ2-6): KAGVTQTPRYLIKTRGQQVTLSCSPISGHRSVSWYQQTPGQGLQFLFEYFSETQRNKGNFPGRFSGRQFSNSRSEMNVSTLELGDSALYLCASSFQGSSGANVLTFGAGSRLTVL.

The V and J genes are TRBV6-5 and TRBJ2-3; TRBD1 matches at 11 bases. This CDR3 spans 15 amino acids. The ends lost 2 bases at V and 8 bases at J; junction bases unmatched: 6. Germline values: CDR1 MNHEY, CDR2 SVGAGI. The CDR3 coding sequence is TGTGCCAGCAGTTACCAGGGGACAGGGGGAGGTACGCAGTATTTT. This translates into CASSYQGTGGGTQYF.

V gene TRBV27 combines with J gene TRBJ2-7; TRBD1 agrees at 7 bases. This CDR3 contains 15 residues. CDR1 and CDR2 (germline): MNHEY, SMNVEV (reference sequence). With 0 bases clipped from V and 1 base from J, the junction kept 3 bases outside the gene matches. The CDR3 sequence: CASSLSSGQSYEQYF. DNA for the CDR3: TGTGCCAGCAGTTTATCGTCGGGACAGTCCTACGAGCAGTACTTC.

J is TRBJ2-7 and V is TRBV18; 11 nucleotides match TRBD1. V lost 3 bases, J lost 6 bases, and 4 bases stayed unmatched. This CDR3 is 14 amino acids long. Germline V gene sequence: CDR1 KGHSH, CDR2 LQKENI. Here the CDR3 DNA reads TGTGCCAGCTCACCGGGACAGGGGGGGTCCGAGCAGTACTTC. This translates into CASSPGQGGSEQYF.

The chain is built from TRBV7-9 and TRBJ2-4, with 7 bases aligning to TRBD2. The CDR3 contains 15 residues. Germline CDR1 reads SEHNR; CDR2 reads FQNEAQ (reference sequence). Trimming took 3 bases from V and 3 from J; bases not matched to a gene: 5. The CDR3 nucleotides read TGTGCCAGCAGCTTCACCGGACTAGACAAAAACATTCAGTACTTC. Amino acid sequence: CASSFTGLDKNIQYF.